A selection of T cell receptor beta chains follows, all from one sample in a study of CD8 T cells in ankylosing spondylitis. TCRdb called the 5' RACE reads again in MiXCR, with one record for every CDR3 protein. The sample yields around 540,000 distinct CDR3 sequences, about 13% seen once. The specimen was blood, either unsorted or a sorted T cell fraction (not recorded which). Receptors were obtained from a male donor with ankylosing spondylitis. Each CDR3 is given with its conserved first and last residue. D genes are given only for firm matches. A clone size is listed for some rows: how often the clone was seen (once, few, many), or a class if it is expanded.

TRBV20-1	few	-	14	TRBJ2-1	TGCAGTGCTAGCGGGACGACCTCCTACAATGAGCAGTTCTTC	CSASGTTSYNEQFF
TRBV4-2	few	-	17	TRBJ2-2	TGTGCCAGCAGCCAAGACCCCCGGGGCTCGGGGTCCGGGGAGCTGTTTTTT	CASSQDPRGSGSGELFF
TRBV5-6	-	-	16	TRBJ2-7	TGTGCCAGCAGCCCAGATCCACAGGGTTACTCCTACGAGCAGTACTTC	CASSPDPQGYSYEQYF
TRBV20-1	-	TRBD2	13	TRBJ2-1	TGCAGTGCTAGAGATGGGACTACCAATGAGCAGTTCTTC	CSARDGTTNEQFF
TRBV7-2	-	-	12	TRBJ2-4	TGTGTCAGCAGCCGCCGCGAAAACATTCAGTACTTC	CVSSRRENIQYF
TRBV20-1	few	TRBD1	12	TRBJ2-7	TGCAGTGCTAGGGACAGGGGGAGGGAACAGTACTTC	CSARDRGREQYF
TRBV6-1	few	-	14	TRBJ1-3	TGTGCCAGCCATATCGCAGGGCTGGGAAACACCATATATTTT	CASHIAGLGNTIYF
TRBV24-1	few	TRBD2	14	TRBJ2-3	TGTGCCACCGGTCCAGGCGGGAGATCAGATACGCAGTATTTT	CATGPGGRSDTQYF
TRBV11-2	-	-	15	TRBJ1-6	TGTGCCAGCAGCTTAGCCGTGGGGATGAATTCACCCCTCCACTTT	CASSLAVGMNSPLHF
TRBV29-1	-	-	11	TRBJ1-1	TGCAGCGCCGAGACGAACTCTGAAGCTTTCTTT	CSAETNSEAFF
TRBV20-1	few	TRBD2	13	TRBJ2-7	TGCAGTGCTAGAGAACGGGAGGCCGACGAGCAGTACTTC	CSAREREADEQYF
TRBV24-1	many	-	14	TRBJ1-6	TGTGCCACCAGTGATTCGTATGGCGCCTCACCCCTCCACTTT	CATSDSYGASPLHF
TRBV5-1	-	TRBD2	14	TRBJ2-3	TGCGCCAGCAGCAATAGCGGGAGGGCAGATACGCAGTATTTT	CASSNSGRADTQYF
TRBV5-1	-	TRBD2	18	TRBJ2-1	TGCGCCAGCCGAGTCGCTAGCGGGAGGGCCGGGGTGTGGAATGAGCAGTTCTTC	CASRVASGRAGVWNEQFF
TRBV12-3/TRBV12-4	-	TRBD2	16	TRBJ2-1	TGTGCCAGCAGTTTGATCGGGATAGCGGGAGGTAATGAGCAGTTCTTC	CASSLIGIAGGNEQFF
TRBV24-1	few	-	15	TRBJ1-1	TGTGCCACCAGTGATGACCAGGGTGGAAACACTGAAGCTTTCTTT	CATSDDQGGNTEAFF
TRBV20-1	-	-	13	TRBJ1-1	TGCAGTGCTAGGATGACGGTTAACACTGAAGCTTTCTTT	CSARMTVNTEAFF
TRBV20-1	-	-	16	TRBJ2-2	TGCAGTGCCAGAAGGGTAGCGAGGACGAACACCGGGGAGCTGTTTTTT	CSARRVARTNTGELFF
TRBV20-1	-	-	18	TRBJ1-6	TGCAGTGCTAGAGACGGGGGTGTCAGGGCCGTTGCTAATTCACCCCTCCACTTT	CSARDGGVRAVANSPLHF
TRBV15	-	TRBD1	16	TRBJ2-5	TGTGCCACCAGTCGGAAAGGCTCCGGGACAGGAGAGACCCAGTACTTC	CATSRKGSGTGETQYF
TRBV7-2	few	-	14	TRBJ1-5	TGTGCCAGCAGGCCACAGGGAGGCAATCAGCCCCAGCATTTT	CASRPQGGNQPQHF
TRBV5-6	few	TRBD2	14	TRBJ2-1	TGTGCCAGCAGAGGGACTAGCGAAAACAATGAGCAGTTCTTC	CASRGTSENNEQFF
TRBV12-3/TRBV12-4	-	TRBD1	15	TRBJ1-4	TGTGCCAGCAGTTCCCAGGGACAGGGGACTGAAAAACTGTTTTTT	CASSSQGQGTEKLFF
TRBV12-3/TRBV12-4	-	TRBD1	14	TRBJ1-2	TGTGCCAGCAGTCGGGACAGGGTTGACTATGGCTACACCTTC	CASSRDRVDYGYTF
TRBV11-2	-	TRBD1	15	TRBJ2-7	TGTGCCAGCAGCTCTCGCCGGGACAGACCCTACGAGCAGTACTTC	CASSSRRDRPYEQYF
TRBV25-1	few	-	15	TRBJ2-2	TGTGCCAGCAGTGACGCGGGTCCGAACACCGGGGAGCTGTTTTTT	CASSDAGPNTGELFF
TRBV5-1	few	-	18	TRBJ2-1	TGCGCCAGCAGCTTGAAGCTGGTAGCCGACCTCTCCTACAATGAGCAGTTCTTC	CASSLKLVADLSYNEQFF
TRBV20-1	many	TRBD2	14	TRBJ2-1	TGCAGTGCTAGAGTTCTAGCGGGATACGATGAGCAGTTCTTC	CSARVLAGYDEQFF
TRBV10-1	-	-	14	TRBJ1-6	TGCGCCACCCCCAGGTGGTCCTATAATTCACCCCTCCACTTT	CATPRWSYNSPLHF
TRBV20-1	few	-	13	TRBJ2-3	TGCAGTGCGGTCTCGGGATTCATAGATACGCAGTATTTT	CSAVSGFIDTQYF
TRBV27	few	-	13	TRBJ2-5	TGTGCCAGCAGTTACTTCGGGAGTTTGACCCAGTACTTC	CASSYFGSLTQYF
TRBV20-1	few	TRBD1	15	TRBJ1-6	TGCAGTGCTAGGAACCCAGGGGGCTATAATTCACCCCTCCACTTT	CSARNPGGYNSPLHF
TRBV10-3	many	TRBD1	17	TRBJ2-1	TGTGCCATCAGTGAGTCGTACGGGACAGGGGTATACAATGAGCAGTTCTTC	CAISESYGTGVYNEQFF
TRBV18	few	-	13	TRBJ2-3	TGTGCCAGCTCACCAAACCCAGCAGATACGCAGTATTTT	CASSPNPADTQYF
TRBV12-3/TRBV12-4	few	-	15	TRBJ1-4	TGTGCCAGCAGTCCCTATGAGGCAACTAATGAAAAACTGTTTTTT	CASSPYEATNEKLFF
TRBV29-1	few	-	11	TRBJ2-7	TGCAGCGTTGTTAAGGAACCCGAGCAGTACTTC	CSVVKEPEQYF
TRBV7-2	many	TRBD2	15	TRBJ2-1	TGTGCCAGCAGACCGGGACTAGCGGGAGAGGTTGAGCAGTTCTTC	CASRPGLAGEVEQFF
TRBV3-1	few	TRBD2	17	TRBJ2-2	TGTGCCAGCAGCTCAACGGAGCCTAGCGGGAACACCGGGGAGCTGTTTTTT	CASSSTEPSGNTGELFF
TRBV7-2	once	-	16	TRBJ2-5	TGTGCCAGCATCCGGCGGCTGGGGGCCGACCAAGAGACCCAGTACTTC	CASIRRLGADQETQYF
TRBV29-1	-	-	16	TRBJ1-1	TGCAGCGTTGAAGGGGGGGGGCCCGGGCCTATCCCTGAAGCTTTCTTT	CSVEGGGPGPIPEAFF
TRBV10-3	-	TRBD2	17	TRBJ2-2	TGTGCCATCAGTGTCCGGACTAGCGGGAGTGGCACCGGGGAGCTGTTTTTT	CAISVRTSGSGTGELFF
TRBV27	-	-	17	TRBJ2-2	TGTGCCAGCAGTTTCGCGTTACCGGATGTTGCGGGGTGGGAGCTGTTTTTT	CASSFALPDVAGWELFF
TRBV29-1	many	TRBD2	11	TRBJ2-1	TGCAGCACTCGGGAGGGTGAGGAGCAGTTCTTC	CSTREGEEQFF
TRBV20-1	once	-	16	TRBJ2-1	TGCAGTGCTAGCTCGGGATCGGGAGTCCCCCACAATGAGCAGTTCTTC	CSASSGSGVPHNEQFF
TRBV5-4	few	TRBD1	16	TRBJ2-2	TGTGCCAGCAGCGTGGCAGGGGGCTTCGTCACCGGGGAGCTGTTTTTT	CASSVAGGFVTGELFF